This T cell receptor beta chain was sequenced for a study of T cells in narcolepsy (dated by TCRdb to the late 2010s). Study-wide context: Patients with narcolepsy type 1 or type 2 (NT1, NT2) were enrolled in the study together with healthy control donors. Autoreactive T cells targeting hypocretin neuron self-antigens (hypocretin, TRIB2) were sought in narcolepsy patients, and TCR Vbeta sequencing was used to track clonotypes in blood and CSF. On the study overall, not on this receptor specifically: Plots comparing CSF and blood CD4+ T cell clonotypes from the same patient highlighted HCRT-specific and TRIB2-specific autoreactive clonotypes. According to the report, autoreactive clonotypes were detected serially in the blood of the same patients and of different patients, but not in healthy controls.

Memory CD8+ T cells were sorted ex vivo from patient blood for TCR Vbeta sequencing and comparison with CSF CD8+ T cells. Of note for this clone: This clone's antigen is unknown. Base qualities were left out, and no much larger clone turns up one base away.

Preparation of the library involved the immunoSEQ multiplex PCR assay. The immuneACCESS repertoire file appears here via TCRdb, limited to in-frame rearrangements. These files lack a portion of the clones; in checked studies, under half of the deficit traces to unresolved V genes, and the cause of the others is not known. For this sample the table gives some 15,000 clones, of which roughly two thirds were detected only once. Around 14% of the sample is taken by the ten largest. Reading from cysteine to phenylalanine, the CDR3 counts 15 amino acids. Just the 45-base CDR3 DNA is kept, in frame starting at base 1. Reading the germline V gene (reference sequence) gives CDR1 SEHNR and CDR2 FQNEAQ. V gives up 0 bases and J gives up 0 bases, and the segment between their germline ends measures 6 bases.

The receptor comes from a human donor with narcolepsy. The V and J segments used are TRBV7-9 and TRBJ1-5; the D gene is unclear. The sequencing input was CD45RA- memory CD8+ T cells from PBMCs. The cell subset or site label of this sample denotes: memory T cells sorted ex vivo from peripheral blood. In nucleotides, the sequence is TGTGCCAGCAGCTTAGCACCCCGTAGCAATCAGCCCCAGCATTTT. It is translated as CASSLAPRSNQPQHF.